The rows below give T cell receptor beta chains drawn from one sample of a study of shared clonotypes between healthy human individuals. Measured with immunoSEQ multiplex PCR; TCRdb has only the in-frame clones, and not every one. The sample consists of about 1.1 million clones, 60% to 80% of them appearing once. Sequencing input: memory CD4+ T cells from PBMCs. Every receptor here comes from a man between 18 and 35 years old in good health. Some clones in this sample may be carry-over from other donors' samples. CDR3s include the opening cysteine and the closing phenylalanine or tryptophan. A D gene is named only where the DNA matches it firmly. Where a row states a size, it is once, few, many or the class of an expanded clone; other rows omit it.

CDR3 DNA: TGTGCCAGCAGCCGTCGACAGGGGAGGACCTACGAGCAGTACTTC
CDR3 protein: CASSRRQGRTYEQYF
clone size: NA
V gene: TRBV2
D gene: TRBD1
J gene: TRBJ2-7

CDR3 DNA: TGTGCCAGCAGCTTGGTTCAGGGATCGAACACTGAAGCTTTCTTT
CDR3 protein: CASSLVQGSNTEAFF
clone size: once
V gene: TRBV5-6
D gene: NA
J gene: TRBJ1-1

CDR3 DNA: TGTGCCAGCAGTTTAGGGTGGGACACTGAAGCTTTCTTT
CDR3 protein: CASSLGWDTEAFF
clone size: few
V gene: TRBV27
D gene: NA
J gene: TRBJ1-1

CDR3 DNA: TGTGCCAGCAGCTTAAACGGGAGGGCCACTGAGCAGTTCTTC
CDR3 protein: CASSLNGRATEQFF
clone size: NA
V gene: TRBV7-3
D gene: TRBD2
J gene: TRBJ2-1

CDR3 DNA: TGTGCCAGCAGCGTAGGATGGGGGAGTAAGTCCTACGAGCAGTACTTC
CDR3 protein: CASSVGWGSKSYEQYF
clone size: NA
V gene: TRBV9
D gene: NA
J gene: TRBJ2-7

CDR3 DNA: TGTGCCAGCAGCGTGCGGGACGGCACCTACGAGCAGTACTTC
CDR3 protein: CASSVRDGTYEQYF
clone size: NA
V gene: TRBV9
D gene: NA
J gene: TRBJ2-7

CDR3 DNA: TGCGCCAGCAGCCCGGGACAGCAGCAAGAGACCCAGTACTTC
CDR3 protein: CASSPGQQQETQYF
clone size: NA
V gene: TRBV5-1
D gene: TRBD1
J gene: TRBJ2-5

CDR3 DNA: TGTGCCAGCAGCTTCCTCCACAGCTCTGGGGCCAACGTCCTGACTTTC
CDR3 protein: CASSFLHSSGANVLTF
clone size: NA
V gene: TRBV11-2
D gene: NA
J gene: TRBJ2-6

CDR3 DNA: TGTGCCAGTAGTCCGCAGGACAGGGTTAAGGGCTACACCTTC
CDR3 protein: CASSPQDRVKGYTF
clone size: NA
V gene: TRBV19
D gene: TRBD1
J gene: TRBJ1-2

CDR3 DNA: TGTGCCACCAGCAGAGATATGCTCGGCGAGCAGTACTTC
CDR3 protein: CATSRDMLGEQYF
clone size: NA
V gene: TRBV15
D gene: NA
J gene: TRBJ2-7

CDR3 DNA: TGTGCCAGCAGTGTCTCGGACAACTACGAGCAGTACTTC
CDR3 protein: CASSVSDNYEQYF
clone size: many
V gene: TRBV6-1
D gene: NA
J gene: TRBJ2-7

CDR3 DNA: TGTGCCAGCAGTCGCCCGACTAGCGGAAGCACAGATACGCAGTATTTT
CDR3 protein: CASSRPTSGSTDTQYF
clone size: NA
V gene: TRBV5-4
D gene: TRBD2
J gene: TRBJ2-3

CDR3 DNA: TGTGCCAGCTCACCTCAGGGGCTCTTTAACACTGAAGCTTTCTTT
CDR3 protein: CASSPQGLFNTEAFF
clone size: NA
V gene: TRBV18
D gene: NA
J gene: TRBJ1-1

CDR3 DNA: TGTGCCAGTAGGTATTCGGGGTATAGCAATCAGCCCCAGCATTTT
CDR3 protein: CASRYSGYSNQPQHF
clone size: NA
V gene: TRBV19
D gene: NA
J gene: TRBJ1-5

CDR3 DNA: TGCGCCAGCAGCTTGACAGGGACAGGGGGATTGGTCGGCTACACCTTC
CDR3 protein: CASSLTGTGGLVGYTF
clone size: NA
V gene: TRBV5-1
D gene: TRBD1
J gene: TRBJ1-2

CDR3 DNA: TGTGCCAGCAGCTTAGACAGTAGCAATCAGCCCCAGCATTTT
CDR3 protein: CASSLDSSNQPQHF
clone size: NA
V gene: TRBV7-2
D gene: NA
J gene: TRBJ1-5

CDR3 DNA: TGTGCCAGCAGGGTACAGGGGTTGAACACTGAAGCTTTCTTT
CDR3 protein: CASRVQGLNTEAFF
clone size: NA
V gene: TRBV6-1
D gene: TRBD1
J gene: TRBJ1-1

CDR3 DNA: TGTGCCAGCAGCCCTCACAGGGGGCGCGTTTCGGCCGGGGAGCTGTTTTTT
CDR3 protein: CASSPHRGRVSAGELFF
clone size: few
V gene: TRBV7-9
D gene: TRBD1
J gene: TRBJ2-2

CDR3 DNA: TGTGCCAGCAGCTACGGACAGGGAACCGGGGAGCTGTTTTTT
CDR3 protein: CASSYGQGTGELFF
clone size: few
V gene: TRBV7-3
D gene: TRBD1
J gene: TRBJ2-2

CDR3 DNA: TGTGCCAGCAGGCCGCCCGACGGGATTGGATCACCCCTCCACTTT
CDR3 protein: CASRPPDGIGSPLHF
clone size: NA
V gene: TRBV6-5
D gene: NA
J gene: TRBJ1-6

CDR3 DNA: TGTGCCAGCTCACCGGGACTAGCCTACAATGAGCAGTTCTTC
CDR3 protein: CASSPGLAYNEQFF
clone size: NA
V gene: TRBV18
D gene: TRBD2
J gene: TRBJ2-1

CDR3 DNA: TGCGCCAGCAGCCCGGCAGGGGGGGGCACCGGGGAGCTGTTTTTT
CDR3 protein: CASSPAGGGTGELFF
clone size: NA
V gene: TRBV4-1
D gene: NA
J gene: TRBJ2-2

CDR3 DNA: TGTGCCAGCAGTGACCTGGGGGGGCCTAGCTCCTACGAGCAGTACTTC
CDR3 protein: CASSDLGGPSSYEQYF
clone size: many
V gene: TRBV28
D gene: NA
J gene: TRBJ2-7

CDR3 DNA: TGCAGCGTTGATGCGGGCTATGGCTACACCTTC
CDR3 protein: CSVDAGYGYTF
clone size: NA
V gene: TRBV29-1
D gene: NA
J gene: TRBJ1-2

CDR3 DNA: TGTGCCAGCAGTTTAGGGGGGGCCGAGGAGCAGTTCTTC
CDR3 protein: CASSLGGAEEQFF
clone size: NA
V gene: TRBV28
D gene: NA
J gene: TRBJ2-1

CDR3 DNA: TGTGCCAGCAGTGCCCCGGATCAGCCCCAGCATTTT
CDR3 protein: CASSAPDQPQHF
clone size: few
V gene: TRBV25-1
D gene: NA
J gene: TRBJ1-5

CDR3 DNA: TGTGCCAGCAGCGGTGGGGTAGCGGGAGAAGGAGAGACCCAGTACTTC
CDR3 protein: CASSGGVAGEGETQYF
clone size: NA
V gene: TRBV9
D gene: TRBD2
J gene: TRBJ2-5

CDR3 DNA: TGCGCCAGCAGCTTGGGCCAGGGAAGCTCACCCCTCCACTTT
CDR3 protein: CASSLGQGSSPLHF
clone size: NA
V gene: TRBV5-1
D gene: NA
J gene: TRBJ1-6

CDR3 DNA: TGTGCCACCAGCAGAGATTGGGGGGGGTACGAGCAGTACTTC
CDR3 protein: CATSRDWGGYEQYF
clone size: NA
V gene: TRBV15
D gene: TRBD2
J gene: TRBJ2-7

CDR3 DNA: TGTGCCAGCAGCCCATCTCCCGGAGCGGCGCACCGCTATGGCTACACCTTC
CDR3 protein: CASSPSPGAAHRYGYTF
clone size: NA
V gene: TRBV7-6
D gene: NA
J gene: TRBJ1-2

CDR3 DNA: TGCGCCAGCAGCTTGACTAGCGGGAGAACAGATACGCAGTATTTT
CDR3 protein: CASSLTSGRTDTQYF
clone size: NA
V gene: TRBV5-1
D gene: TRBD2
J gene: TRBJ2-3

CDR3 DNA: TGCGCCAGCAGCCCAACAGGGACCCAATTCACCCTCCACTTT
CDR3 protein: CASSPTGTQFTLHF
clone size: NA
V gene: TRBV4-1
D gene: NA
J gene: TRBJ1-6

CDR3 DNA: TGTGCCAGCAGTGAATATAACGGCGGTGAAAAACTGTTTTTT
CDR3 protein: CASSEYNGGEKLFF
clone size: NA
V gene: TRBV2
D gene: NA
J gene: TRBJ1-4

CDR3 DNA: TGTGCCAGCAGCTTAAGTTCGGGTCTCAAGATCGATATCGAGCAGTACTTC
CDR3 protein: CASSLSSGLKIDIEQYF
clone size: NA
V gene: TRBV11-2
D gene: NA
J gene: TRBJ2-7

CDR3 DNA: TGTGCCAGCAGTTCAATTCGTGGGGAGACCCAGTACTTC
CDR3 protein: CASSSIRGETQYF
clone size: NA
V gene: TRBV27
D gene: NA
J gene: TRBJ2-5

CDR3 DNA: TGTGCCAGCACGGATGGCAATCAGCCCCAGCATTTT
CDR3 protein: CASTDGNQPQHF
clone size: NA
V gene: TRBV28
D gene: NA
J gene: TRBJ1-5

CDR3 DNA: TGTGCCAGCAGCCTCTCAGCTTTTAGAAACACCATATATTTT
CDR3 protein: CASSLSAFRNTIYF
clone size: once
V gene: TRBV5-8
D gene: NA
J gene: TRBJ1-3

CDR3 DNA: TGTGCCAGCAGCTTCCTAGCGGGAGAGGGAGAGCAGTACTTC
CDR3 protein: CASSFLAGEGEQYF
clone size: NA
V gene: TRBV5-4
D gene: TRBD2
J gene: TRBJ2-7

CDR3 DNA: TGTGCCAGCAGCGCCCAACAGGGTTTTGGGTACGAGCAGTACTTC
CDR3 protein: CASSAQQGFGYEQYF
clone size: NA
V gene: TRBV9
D gene: NA
J gene: TRBJ2-7

CDR3 DNA: TGTGCCAGCAACCATGGGGGTTCTGGAAACACCATATATTTT
CDR3 protein: CASNHGGSGNTIYF
clone size: NA
V gene: TRBV7-9
D gene: NA
J gene: TRBJ1-3

CDR3 DNA: TGTGCCAGCAGCGCCGCTAGCTCCAGCGGCACAGATACGCAGTATTTT
CDR3 protein: CASSAASSSGTDTQYF
clone size: NA
V gene: TRBV9
D gene: NA
J gene: TRBJ2-3

CDR3 DNA: TGTGCCAGCAGCGTAGACTTCGGGGGGGCACCCGAAGAGACCCAGTACTTC
CDR3 protein: CASSVDFGGAPEETQYF
clone size: NA
V gene: TRBV9
D gene: TRBD2
J gene: TRBJ2-5

CDR3 DNA: TGTGCCAGCAGCGTAGGGCAGGGGCCCACTGAAGCTTTCTTT
CDR3 protein: CASSVGQGPTEAFF
clone size: NA
V gene: TRBV9
D gene: NA
J gene: TRBJ1-1

CDR3 DNA: TGTGCCAGCAGCTCTTACCGGGACAGGGGGGCCCCAGAGACCCAGTACTTC
CDR3 protein: CASSSYRDRGAPETQYF
clone size: NA
V gene: TRBV5-6
D gene: TRBD1
J gene: TRBJ2-5

CDR3 DNA: TGTGCCTGGAGTGTGGGCAGCGGGAGGGGGAATGAGCAGTTCTTC
CDR3 protein: CAWSVGSGRGNEQFF
clone size: NA
V gene: TRBV30
D gene: TRBD2
J gene: TRBJ2-1

CDR3 DNA: TGTGCCAGCAGTTTACTTAAAGAGACCCAGTACTTC
CDR3 protein: CASSLLKETQYF
clone size: NA
V gene: TRBV28
D gene: NA
J gene: TRBJ2-5

CDR3 DNA: TGCGCCAGCAGCTTGGGGCCGGGAGGGGGCTACGAGCAGTACTTC
CDR3 protein: CASSLGPGGGYEQYF
clone size: NA
V gene: TRBV5-1
D gene: TRBD2
J gene: TRBJ2-7

CDR3 DNA: TGTGCCAGCAGCTTAGTAAGACTCGGGAACTACGAGCAGTACTTC
CDR3 protein: CASSLVRLGNYEQYF
clone size: NA
V gene: TRBV7-2
D gene: NA
J gene: TRBJ2-7

CDR3 DNA: TGTGCCAGCAGCTCCCCCGGACTGGTCCACGAGCAGTACTTC
CDR3 protein: CASSSPGLVHEQYF
clone size: NA
V gene: TRBV5-4
D gene: NA
J gene: TRBJ2-7

CDR3 DNA: TGTGCCTGGAGGGCAAGGGCCTACGAGCAGTACTTC
CDR3 protein: CAWRARAYEQYF
clone size: NA
V gene: TRBV30
D gene: NA
J gene: TRBJ2-7

CDR3 DNA: TGTGCCAGCAGCCTTTACCCCGGGACAGATGAAAAACTGTTTTTT
CDR3 protein: CASSLYPGTDEKLFF
clone size: NA
V gene: TRBV6-5
D gene: TRBD1
J gene: TRBJ1-4

CDR3 DNA: TGTGCCAGCAGCTCGGGACTAGCGGGAGTCAATGAGCAGTTCTTC
CDR3 protein: CASSSGLAGVNEQFF
clone size: NA
V gene: TRBV7-2
D gene: TRBD2
J gene: TRBJ2-1

CDR3 DNA: TGTGCCAGCAGTTTGAGGGGGCGATATGGCACAGATACGCAGTATTTT
CDR3 protein: CASSLRGRYGTDTQYF
clone size: NA
V gene: TRBV27
D gene: TRBD1
J gene: TRBJ2-3